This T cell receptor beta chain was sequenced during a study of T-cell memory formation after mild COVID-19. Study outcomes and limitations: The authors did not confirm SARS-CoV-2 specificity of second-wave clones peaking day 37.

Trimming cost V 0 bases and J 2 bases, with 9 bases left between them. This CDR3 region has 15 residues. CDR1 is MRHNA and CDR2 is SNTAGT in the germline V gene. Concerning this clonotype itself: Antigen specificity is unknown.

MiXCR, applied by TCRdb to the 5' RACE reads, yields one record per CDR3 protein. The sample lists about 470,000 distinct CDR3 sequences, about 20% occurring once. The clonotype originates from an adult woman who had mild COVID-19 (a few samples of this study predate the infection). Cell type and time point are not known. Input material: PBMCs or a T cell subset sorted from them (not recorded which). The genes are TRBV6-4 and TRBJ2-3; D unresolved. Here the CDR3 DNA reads TGTGCCAGCAGTGACTCGAATTTTCCCACAGATACGCAGTATTTT. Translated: CASSDSNFPTDTQYF.